The subject of this entry is one T cell receptor (gamma chain). Antigen: not known. Extracted RNA was reverse transcribed into cDNA. Pooled V-gene forward primers with one constant-region reverse primer generated the CDR3 amplicons by multiplex PCR. With CATT, TCRdb re-called clones from the multiplex PCR reads. The table records 20,000 to 25,000 gamma-chain clones, around 15% of them present only once. The sorted cells were CD3+ Vdelta1+ Vdelta2- thymocytes from alphabeta-depleted thymus. This entry belongs to a study of Vδ1+ human thymocytes. Regarding the study as a whole: Thymic TRG and TRD repertoires appeared highly polyclonal.

With 2 bases clipped from V and 15 bases from J, the junction kept 16 bases outside the gene matches. Germline lookup yields CDR1 GITISATS and CDR2 ISYDGTV (reference sequence). The CDR3 is 13 amino acids. The chain combines TRGV9 with TRGJ1 or TRGJ2. This receptor was identified in a child less than two years old who had congenital heart surgery. Sequencing was performed on Vdelta1+ gamma-delta thymocytes from the thymus. Subset: FACS-sorted CD3+ TCRalphabeta- TCRVdelta1+ TCRVdelta2- thymocytes. CDR3 amino acids: CALWEGPNPNLLF. CDR3 nucleotides: TGTGCCTTGTGGGAGGGCCCTAACCCTAACTTACTCTTT.